The 5 T cell receptor beta chains listed next were all sequenced from one sample in a study of T-cell reconstitution after alpha-beta-depleted transplantation in children. Construction of the TCRbeta library involved unique molecular identifiers. TCRdb processed the PCR reads anew with MiXCR; each CDR3 protein has one entry. Of 550,000 to 600,000 distinct CDR3 sequences in the sample, about 23% were seen once. Sequences were derived from PBMCs, mostly from graft donor cells, sampled 360 days after TCRalphabeta/CD19-depleted stem cell transplant. These receptors were obtained from a boy less than two years old who had a stem cell transplant for acute myeloid leukemia, so the T cells may come from the graft donor.

The rearrangement joins TRBV7-6 to TRBJ2-1, with 8 nucleotides matching TRBD1. V lost 5 bases and J lost 5; bases outside the gene matches: 8. The V gene's germline CDR1 is SGHVS and CDR2 FNYEAQ. The CDR3 runs to 15 residues. The CDR3 DNA sequence: TGTGCCAGCAGCCTCCCCGGACAGGGTGACAATGAGCAGTTCTTC. This gives the protein CASSLPGQGDNEQFF.

The chain is built from TRBV28 and TRBJ2-3; 8 bases are a match to TRBD1. The V and J ends lost 4 bases and 2 bases, in that order; junction bases with no gene match: 11. Germline values: CDR1 MDHEN, CDR2 SYDVKM. This CDR3 is built from 17 residues. The CDR3 sequence: CASSSLTGAHTTDTQYF. The CDR3 region has the DNA TGTGCCAGCAGTTCCTTGACAGGGGCCCACACCACAGATACGCAGTATTTT.

This clonotype was seen many times. The chain joins TRBV6-2 or TRBV6-3 to TRBJ2-2, with 7 nucleotides matching TRBD1. Trimming removed 6 bases from V and 6 bases from J; junction bases left unmatched: 7. The germline CDR1 and CDR2 sequences are MNHEY and SVGEGT. The CDR3 has 14 residues. The CDR3 here is CASSLDRVPGELFF. As DNA, the CDR3 is TGTGCCAGCAGCCTCGACAGGGTCCCCGGGGAGCTGTTTTTT.

The table lists this clonotype with many counts. This chain links TRBV20-1 with TRBJ1-2, with a possible D match to TRBD1 (5 bases). Trimming cost V 6 bases and J 8 bases, with 16 bases left between them. There are 12 residues in the CDR3. In germline, CDR1 is DFQATT, CDR2 SNEGSKA (reference sequence). The CDR3 loop is CSAFWGLEGYTF. CDR3 DNA sequence: TGCAGTGCCTTCTGGGGGTTGGAAGGCTACACCTTC.

This clonotype has at least ten counts. The genes are TRBV7-2 and TRBJ2-5; 7 nucleotides align to TRBD1. V lost 3 bases to trimming and J lost 5 bases; unmatched junction nucleotides: 6. Germline V gene lookup returns CDR1 SGHTA and CDR2 FQGNSA. There are 14 residues in the CDR3. Here the CDR3 DNA reads TGTGCCAGCAGCTTTAGACAGGGCGGGGAGACCCAGTACTTC. Translated, it gives CASSFRQGGETQYF.